The clone carrying this T cell receptor beta chain was seen more than once but under ten times. Its antigen remains unknown. The record originates from a study of blood T cells in healthy people across ages. Study-level results: Relative to aged donors, long-lived donors carried more naive CD4+ cells and displayed higher diversity. Estimated diversity that came from one million T cells was considered an underestimate.

The second PCR ran about 6 to 11 cycles with a sample-barcoded 5' primer and J-beta primers. One entry per CDR3 protein results from TCRdb running MiXCR on the 5' RACE reads. The table includes around 1.5 million distinct CDR3 sequences, about 43% detected once. CDR1 and CDR2 from the germline V gene are DFQATT and SNEGSKA (reference sequence). The CDR3 contains 14 residues. Trimming shortened V by 6 bases and J by 6 bases, and 18 bases separated the two germline ends. The chain combines TRBV20-1 with TRBJ2-1; TRBD1 is a possible D gene (6 bases). Sequenced sample: blood. The TCR originated in a young woman in good health. The CDR3 bases are TGCAGTGCCCCCTGGGGGCGTTTGAGCAATGAGCAGTTCTTC. It translates to CSAPWGRLSNEQFF.